Shown below are 14 T cell receptor beta chains from a single sample sequenced in a study of cytomegalovirus exposure and HLA in healthy donors. A multiplex PCR was run with 60 Vbeta primers and 13 Jbeta primers. The table came from immunoSEQ multiplex PCR; TCRdb's copy has only in-frame clones and leaves some out. Seen here are approximately 120,000 clones, about four fifths observed once, and the top ten hold approximately 13%. The sample comprised PBMCs. The receptor source for this set is a woman aged 60-75 years in good health and CMV-seropositive.

J is TRBJ2-3 and V is TRBV7-2; possibly TRBD2 for D (6 bases). Germline assignment: CDR1 SGHTA and CDR2 FQGNSA. Trimming pared 2 bases from V and 1 base from J, leaving 13 bases between. This CDR3 region has 16 residues. For the CDR3, the DNA is TGTGCCAGCAGCTTAAAAGTGGGCGGGGGCACAGATACGCAGTATTTT. This codes for CASSLKVGGGTDTQYF.

The V and J genes are TRBV14 and TRBJ2-1, with 7 bases aligning to TRBD2. Germline V gene lookup returns CDR1 SGHDN and CDR2 FVKESK. V shed 4 bases, J shed 2 bases, and the junction held 8 bases outside the gene matches. The CDR3 loop spans 16 amino acids. Here the CDR3 reads CASSRLITSAYNEQFF. Written as DNA, the CDR3 is TGTGCCAGCAGCCGCCTTATCACTAGCGCCTACAATGAGCAGTTCTTC.

The CDR3 sequence is CAWSRQETQYF. CDR3 nucleotides: TGTGCCTGGAGCAGGCAAGAGACCCAGTACTTC. This chain uses TRBV30 with TRBJ2-5; D call uncertain. Deletions cut 3 bases from V and 2 bases from J, with 4 bases between. CDR3 length: 11 residues. The germline gives CDR1 GTSNPN, CDR2 SVGIG (reference sequence).

This chain's CDR3 is CASSFKDSGTDTQYF. CDR3 DNA sequence: TGTGCCAGCAGTTTCAAGGACAGCGGCACAGATACGCAGTATTTT. The rearrangement joins TRBV27 to TRBJ2-3; perhaps TRBD1 as D (6 bases). The V gene lost 3 bases and the J gene lost 1 base, with 11 bases spanning the gap. This CDR3 comprises 15 residues. Germline lookup yields CDR1 MNHEY and CDR2 SMNVEV (reference sequence).

This chain connects TRBV7-9 to TRBJ1-1, with TRBD1 matching 8 bases. The CDR3 length is 14 residues. With 5 bases clipped from V and 1 base from J, the junction kept 3 bases outside the gene matches. Germline V gives CDR1 SEHNR, CDR2 FQNEAQ (reference sequence). The CDR3 bases are TGTGCCAGCAGCACCGGACAGGGGAACACTGAAGCTTTCTTT. This gives the protein CASSTGQGNTEAFF.

The V gene is TRBV4-1, the J gene TRBJ2-1; D gene unclear. Germline V CDR1 and CDR2: MGHRA, YSYEKL. V was pared by 0 bases and J by 6 bases, with 15 bases between. The CDR3 spans 16 residues. Here the CDR3 DNA reads TGCGCCAGCAGCCAAGATCTTAGCCTAGGTCCCAATGAGCAGTTCTTC. Encoded protein: CASSQDLSLGPNEQFF.

The CDR3, as DNA: TGCGCCAGCAGCTTGAACGCGGGATTCGGAAATGAGCAGTTCTTC. Translated, it gives CASSLNAGFGNEQFF. The chain carries TRBV5-1 and TRBJ2-1; perhaps TRBD2 as D (6 bases). Deletions cut 1 base from V and 7 bases from J, with 15 bases between. The germline V gene has CDR1 SGHRS and CDR2 YFSETQ. The CDR3 totals 15 residues. Variable domain in full (rest from reference TRBV5-1 and TRBJ2-1): KAGVTQTPRYLIKTRGQQVTLSCSPISGHRSVSWYQQTPGQGLQFLFEYFSETQRNKGNFPGRFSGRQFSNSRSEMNVSTLELGDSALYLCASSLNAGFGNEQFFGPGTRLTVL.

The chain links TRBV14 to TRBJ2-3, with D possibly being TRBD1 (6 bases). The CDR3 is made up of 14 amino acids. The germline V and J ends were trimmed by 8 bases and 3 bases, with 15 bases remaining between them. CDR1 is SGHDN and CDR2 is FVKESK in the germline V gene. The chain's CDR3 is CASSVRGWTDTQYF. In DNA, the CDR3 is TGTGCCAGCTCAGTCAGGGGTTGGACAGATACGCAGTATTTT.

The chain couples TRBV6-5 to TRBJ2-2, with 8 positions matching TRBD1. Germline V gene data show CDR1 as MNHEY and CDR2 as SVGAGI. This CDR3 has 15 amino acids. J lost 4 bases, V lost 6 bases, and 7 bases had no gene match. The CDR3 spells CASRRDRGGTGELFF. The CDR3 DNA is TGTGCCAGCAGGCGCGACAGGGGTGGCACCGGGGAGCTGTTTTTT.

This chain connects TRBV19 to TRBJ2-1; D is unclear. The CDR3 totals 15 residues. Germline V gives CDR1 LNHDA, CDR2 SQIVND (reference sequence). V shed 3 bases and J shed 4 bases, with 13 bases lying between them. The CDR3 spells CASSMRGKIYNEQFF. The CDR3 DNA sequence: TGTGCCAGTAGTATGAGAGGAAAAATATACAATGAGCAGTTCTTC.

This chain uses TRBV18 with TRBJ1-1; D is possibly TRBD1 (6 bases). This CDR3 is 15 amino acids long. CDR1 is KGHSH and CDR2 is LQKENI in the germline V gene. The V and J ends lost 2 bases and 6 bases respectively, with 16 bases between them. This CDR3 is CASSPSSREGAEAFF. The CDR3 nucleotides read TGTGCCAGCTCACCAAGTTCCAGGGAGGGGGCTGAAGCTTTCTTT.

This clone was recorded a few times. The rearrangement uses TRBV14 and TRBJ2-5, with D perhaps TRBD1 (5 bases). Trimming pared 4 bases from V and 2 bases from J, leaving 8 bases between. Germline CDR1 and CDR2: SGHDN and FVKESK. The CDR3 runs 13 residues. CDR3 bases: TGTGCCAGCAGCCGACAGTTACAAGAGACCCAGTACTTC. Residues: CASSRQLQETQYF.

This clone was recorded a few times. The chain is built from TRBV15 and TRBJ2-1; 7 bases match TRBD2. Germline CDR1 LNHNV, CDR2 YYDKDF (reference sequence). The CDR3 length is 15 residues. The J segment lost 5 bases and the V segment lost 5 bases, leaving 9 bases of the junction unmatched. In DNA form, the CDR3 reads TGTGCCACCAGCCCGATGAGTGGGACTAACAATGAGCAGTTCTTC. Protein: CATSPMSGTNNEQFF.

This clone has a handful of counts. J is TRBJ1-2 and V is TRBV6-6, with a tentative D call TRBD1 (5 bases). V lost 2 bases and J 8 bases, leaving 12 bases between the germline ends. CDR1 is MNHNY and CDR2 is SVGAGI in the germline V gene (reference sequence). This CDR3 contains 13 residues. CDR3 amino acids: CASSYGGSRGYTF. The CDR3 DNA sequence: TGTGCCAGCAGTTACGGGGGGTCTCGAGGCTACACCTTC.